This TCR beta chain was sequenced for a study of PD-L1 blockade in urothelial cancer. Across the study: Researchers found blood samples held a median of 141,255 T cells.

The protocol was immunoSEQ multiplex PCR, while the TCRdb copy is restricted to in-frame clones and leaves out a portion. This sample has about 36,000 clones, with more than 75% found just once. CDR1 is SGHTS, CDR2 YDEGEE, per germline. The CDR3 sequence is 14 residues long. V dropped 0 bases and J dropped 6; count of bases not matched to a gene: 2. Noted time point: peripheral blood 6 weeks after treatment start. The patients' disease, urothelial carcinoma, was locally advanced or metastatic. The receptor was isolated from a man aged 40-49 years with urothelial cancer. The specimen was PBMCs, collected around atezolizumab (anti-PD-L1) treatment. V gene TRBV5-8 combines with J gene TRBJ2-3; 9 nucleotides align to TRBD1. The chain's CDR3 is CASSLAGTGDTQYF. In DNA, the CDR3 is TGTGCCAGCAGCTTGGCCGGGACAGGGGATACGCAGTATTTT.